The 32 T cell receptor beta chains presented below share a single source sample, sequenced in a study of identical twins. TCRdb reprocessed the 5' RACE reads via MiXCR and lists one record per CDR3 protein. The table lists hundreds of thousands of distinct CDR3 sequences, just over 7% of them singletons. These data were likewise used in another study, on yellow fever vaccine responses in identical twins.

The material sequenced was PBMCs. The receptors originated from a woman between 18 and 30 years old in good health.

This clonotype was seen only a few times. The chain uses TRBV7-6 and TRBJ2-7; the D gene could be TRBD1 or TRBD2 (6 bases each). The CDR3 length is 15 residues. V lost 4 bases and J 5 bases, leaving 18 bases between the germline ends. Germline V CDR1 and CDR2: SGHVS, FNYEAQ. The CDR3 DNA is TGTGCCAGCAGCTCCCTGGGGGGCCTCTTCCACGAGCAGTACTTC. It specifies CASSSLGGLFHEQYF.

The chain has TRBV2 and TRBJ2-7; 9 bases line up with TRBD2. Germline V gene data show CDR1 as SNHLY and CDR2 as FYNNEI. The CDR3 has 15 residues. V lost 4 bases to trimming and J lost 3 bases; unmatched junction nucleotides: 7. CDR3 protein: CASSALAGVRYEQYF. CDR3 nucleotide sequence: TGTGCCAGCAGTGCCTTAGCGGGAGTTCGCTACGAGCAGTACTTC.

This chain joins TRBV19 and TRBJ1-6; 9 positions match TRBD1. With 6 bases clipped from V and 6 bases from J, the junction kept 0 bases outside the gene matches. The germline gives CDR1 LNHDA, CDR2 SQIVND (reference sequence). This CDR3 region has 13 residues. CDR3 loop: CASRDRGNSPLHF. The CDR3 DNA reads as TGTGCCAGTAGGGACAGGGGTAATTCACCCCTCCACTTT.

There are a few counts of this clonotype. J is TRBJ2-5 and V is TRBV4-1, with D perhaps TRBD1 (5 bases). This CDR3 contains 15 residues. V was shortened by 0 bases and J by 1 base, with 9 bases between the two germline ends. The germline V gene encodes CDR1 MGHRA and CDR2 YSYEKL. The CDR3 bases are TGCGCCAGCAGCCAAGATGGGGCTATCCAAGAGACCCAGTACTTC. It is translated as CASSQDGAIQETQYF.

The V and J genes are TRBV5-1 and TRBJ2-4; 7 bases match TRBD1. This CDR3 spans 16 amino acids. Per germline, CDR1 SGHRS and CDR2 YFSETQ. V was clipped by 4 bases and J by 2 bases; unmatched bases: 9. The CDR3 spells CASSRDPGGPKNIQYF. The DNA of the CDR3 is TGCGCCAGCAGCAGGGACCCAGGGGGTCCCAAAAACATTCAGTACTTC.

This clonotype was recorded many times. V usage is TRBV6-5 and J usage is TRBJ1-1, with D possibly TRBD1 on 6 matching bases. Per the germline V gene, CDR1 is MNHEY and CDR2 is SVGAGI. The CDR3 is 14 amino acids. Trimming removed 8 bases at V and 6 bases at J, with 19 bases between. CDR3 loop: CASGSQGGTAEAFF. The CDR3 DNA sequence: TGTGCCAGCGGTTCACAGGGCGGGACCGCTGAAGCTTTCTTT.

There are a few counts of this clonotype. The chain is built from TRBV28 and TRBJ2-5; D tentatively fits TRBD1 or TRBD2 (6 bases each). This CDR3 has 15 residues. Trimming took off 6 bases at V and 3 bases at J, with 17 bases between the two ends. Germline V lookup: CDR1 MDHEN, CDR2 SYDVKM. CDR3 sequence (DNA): TGTGCCAGCAGCCCTCGCCGGGGGCCAAAAGAGACCCAGTACTTC. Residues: CASSPRRGPKETQYF.

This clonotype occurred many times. CDR3 protein: CASSLSLAGAWEQYF. CDR3 DNA: TGTGCCAGCAGCTTAAGTCTAGCGGGAGCCTGGGAGCAGTACTTC. V usage is TRBV7-8 and J usage is TRBJ2-7, with 10 bases identical to TRBD2. Per the germline V gene, CDR1 is SGHVS and CDR2 is FQNEAQ. The junction had 8 bases not matched to a gene; V was cut back by 2 bases and J by 7 bases. CDR3 size: 15 residues.

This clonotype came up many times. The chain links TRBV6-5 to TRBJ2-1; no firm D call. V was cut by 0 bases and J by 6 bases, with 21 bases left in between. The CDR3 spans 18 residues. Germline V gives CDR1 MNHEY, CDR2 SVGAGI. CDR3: CASSYSIDGPAYGNEQFF. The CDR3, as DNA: TGTGCCAGCAGTTACTCCATCGATGGGCCAGCTTACGGCAATGAGCAGTTCTTC.

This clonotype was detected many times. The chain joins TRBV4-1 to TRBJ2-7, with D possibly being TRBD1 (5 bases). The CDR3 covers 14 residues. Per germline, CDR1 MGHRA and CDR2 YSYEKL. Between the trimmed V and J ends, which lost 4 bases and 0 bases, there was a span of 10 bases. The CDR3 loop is CASSRTTASYEQYV. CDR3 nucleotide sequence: TGCGCCAGCAGCCGAACGACAGCCTCCTACGAGCAGTACGTC.

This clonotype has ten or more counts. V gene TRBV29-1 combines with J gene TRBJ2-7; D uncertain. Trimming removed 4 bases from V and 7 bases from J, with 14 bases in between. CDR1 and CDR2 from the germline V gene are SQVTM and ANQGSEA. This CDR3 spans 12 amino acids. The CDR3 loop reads CSVVITVGEQYF. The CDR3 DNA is TGCAGCGTTGTTATTACGGTGGGGGAGCAGTACTTC.

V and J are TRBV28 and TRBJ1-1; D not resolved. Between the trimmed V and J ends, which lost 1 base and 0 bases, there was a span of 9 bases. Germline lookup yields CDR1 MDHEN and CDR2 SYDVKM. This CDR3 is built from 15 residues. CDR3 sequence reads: CASSLFRAMNTEAFF. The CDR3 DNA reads TGTGCCAGCAGTTTATTCCGGGCCATGAACACTGAAGCTTTCTTT.

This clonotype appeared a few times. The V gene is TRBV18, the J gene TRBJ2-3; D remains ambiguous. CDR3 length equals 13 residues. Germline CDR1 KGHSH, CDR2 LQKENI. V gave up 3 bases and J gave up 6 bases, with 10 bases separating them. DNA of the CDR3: TGTGCCAGCTCACCGGTTCAAGGGGATACGCAGTATTTT. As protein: CASSPVQGDTQYF.

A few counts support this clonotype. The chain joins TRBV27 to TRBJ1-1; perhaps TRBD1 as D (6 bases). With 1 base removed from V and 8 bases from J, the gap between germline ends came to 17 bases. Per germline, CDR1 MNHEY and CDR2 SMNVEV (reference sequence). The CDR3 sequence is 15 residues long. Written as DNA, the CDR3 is TGTGCCAGCAGTTTATTAGGGGGAGGAGAATCCGAAGCTTTCTTT. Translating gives CASSLLGGGESEAFF.

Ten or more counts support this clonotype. CDR3 DNA sequence: TGTGCCAGCAGTTTAGCTTTTAGCCGGAATGAGCAGTTCTTC. As protein: CASSLAFSRNEQFF. The chain carries TRBV12-3 or TRBV12-4 and TRBJ2-1; D is unclear. Trimming removed 0 bases at V and 7 bases at J, with 10 bases between. There are 14 residues in the CDR3.

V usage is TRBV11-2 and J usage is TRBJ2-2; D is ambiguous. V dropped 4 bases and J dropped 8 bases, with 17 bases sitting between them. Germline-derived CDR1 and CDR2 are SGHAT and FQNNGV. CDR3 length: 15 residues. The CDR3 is CASSSHSSKRGELFF. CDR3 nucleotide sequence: TGTGCCAGCAGCTCGCACTCTTCAAAACGGGGGGAGCTGTTTTTT.

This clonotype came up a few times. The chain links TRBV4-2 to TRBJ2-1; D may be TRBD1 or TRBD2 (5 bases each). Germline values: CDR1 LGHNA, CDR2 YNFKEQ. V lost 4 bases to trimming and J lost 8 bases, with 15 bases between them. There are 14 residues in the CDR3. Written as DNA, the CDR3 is TGTGCCAGCAGCCCCGGGACCAACGACGATGAGCAGTTCTTC. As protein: CASSPGTNDDEQFF.

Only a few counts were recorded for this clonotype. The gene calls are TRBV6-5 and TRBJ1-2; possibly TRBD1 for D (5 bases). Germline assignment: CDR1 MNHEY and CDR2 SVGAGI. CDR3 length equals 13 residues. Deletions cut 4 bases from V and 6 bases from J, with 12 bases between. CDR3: CASSFQGLHGYTF. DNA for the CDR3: TGTGCCAGCAGTTTCCAGGGCCTGCATGGCTACACCTTC.

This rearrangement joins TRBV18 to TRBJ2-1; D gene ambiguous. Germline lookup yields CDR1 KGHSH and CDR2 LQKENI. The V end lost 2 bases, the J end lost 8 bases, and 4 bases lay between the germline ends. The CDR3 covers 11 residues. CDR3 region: CASSPDYEQFF. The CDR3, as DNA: TGTGCCAGCTCACCAGACTATGAGCAGTTCTTC.

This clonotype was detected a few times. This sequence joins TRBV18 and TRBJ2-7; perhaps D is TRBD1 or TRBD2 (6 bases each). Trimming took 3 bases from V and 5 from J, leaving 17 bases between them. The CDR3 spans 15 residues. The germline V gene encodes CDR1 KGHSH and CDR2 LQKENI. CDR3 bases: TGTGCCAGCTCACCTTCCGGAGGGGGATCCCACGAGCAGTACGTC. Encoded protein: CASSPSGGGSHEQYV.

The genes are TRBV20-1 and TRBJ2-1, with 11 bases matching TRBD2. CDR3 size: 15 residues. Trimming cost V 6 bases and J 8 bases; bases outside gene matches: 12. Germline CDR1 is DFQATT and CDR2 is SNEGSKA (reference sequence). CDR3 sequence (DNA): TGCAGTGCCAGACCCCTAGCGGGGGGAATCTATGAGCAGTTCTTC. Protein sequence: CSARPLAGGIYEQFF.

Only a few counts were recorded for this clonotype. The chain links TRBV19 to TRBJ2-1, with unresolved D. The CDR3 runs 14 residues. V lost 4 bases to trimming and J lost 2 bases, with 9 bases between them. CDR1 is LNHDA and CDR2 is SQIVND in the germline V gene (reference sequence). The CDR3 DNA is TGTGCCAGTAGTAAGGGCGGAACCTACAATGAGCAGTTCTTC. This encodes CASSKGGTYNEQFF.

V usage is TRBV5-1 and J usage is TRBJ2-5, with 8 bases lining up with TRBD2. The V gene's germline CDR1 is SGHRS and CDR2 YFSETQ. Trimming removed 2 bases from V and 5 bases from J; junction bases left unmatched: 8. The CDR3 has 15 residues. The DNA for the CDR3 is TGCGCCAGCAGCTTAGCAAGCGGGGGCCCGGAGACCCAGTACTTC. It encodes CASSLASGGPETQYF.

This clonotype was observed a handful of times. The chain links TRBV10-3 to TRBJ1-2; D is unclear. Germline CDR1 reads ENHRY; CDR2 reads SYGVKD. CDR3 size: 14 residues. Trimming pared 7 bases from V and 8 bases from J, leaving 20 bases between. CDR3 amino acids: CAINSAGLWEGYTF. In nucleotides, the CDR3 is TGTGCCATCAACTCCGCGGGTCTATGGGAGGGCTACACCTTC.

The CDR3 sequence: CASSSLPGGYNEQFF. CDR3 DNA sequence: TGCGCCAGCAGCTCCCTTCCGGGAGGATACAATGAGCAGTTCTTC. The chain uses TRBV5-1 and TRBJ2-1, with TRBD2 identical over 7 bases. The CDR3 extends over 15 amino acids. Germline CDR1 SGHRS, CDR2 YFSETQ. With 3 bases clipped from V and 4 bases from J, the junction kept 7 bases outside the gene matches.

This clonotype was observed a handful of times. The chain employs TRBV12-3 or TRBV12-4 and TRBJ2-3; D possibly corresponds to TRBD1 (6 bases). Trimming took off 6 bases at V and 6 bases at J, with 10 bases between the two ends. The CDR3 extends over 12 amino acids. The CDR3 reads CASRAQGDTQYF. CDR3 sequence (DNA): TGTGCCAGCAGGGCACAGGGTGATACGCAGTATTTT.

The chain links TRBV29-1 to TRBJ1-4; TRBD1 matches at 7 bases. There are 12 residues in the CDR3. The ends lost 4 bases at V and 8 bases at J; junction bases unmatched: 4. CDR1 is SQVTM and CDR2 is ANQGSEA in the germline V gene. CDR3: CSVGQGSEKLFF. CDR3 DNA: TGCAGCGTTGGACAGGGTAGCGAAAAACTGTTTTTT. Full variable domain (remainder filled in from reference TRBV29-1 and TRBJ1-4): SAVISQKPSRDICQRGTSLTIQCQVDSQVTMMFWYRQQPGQSLTLIATANQGSEATYESGFVIDKFPISRPNLTFSTLTVSNMSPEDSSIYLCSVGQGSEKLFFGSGTQLSVL.

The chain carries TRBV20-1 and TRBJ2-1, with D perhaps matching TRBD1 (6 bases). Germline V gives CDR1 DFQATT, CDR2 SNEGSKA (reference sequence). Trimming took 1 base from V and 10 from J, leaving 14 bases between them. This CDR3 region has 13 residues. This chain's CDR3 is CSARAGTPVEQFF. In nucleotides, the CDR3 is TGCAGTGCTAGAGCGGGGACACCTGTCGAGCAGTTCTTC.

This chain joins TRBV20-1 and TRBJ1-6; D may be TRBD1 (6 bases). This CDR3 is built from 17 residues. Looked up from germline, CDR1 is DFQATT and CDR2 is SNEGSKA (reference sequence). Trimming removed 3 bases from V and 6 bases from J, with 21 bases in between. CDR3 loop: CSASPHTDRRRNSPLHF. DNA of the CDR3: TGCAGTGCTAGTCCACACACCGACAGGAGACGTAATTCACCCCTCCACTTT.

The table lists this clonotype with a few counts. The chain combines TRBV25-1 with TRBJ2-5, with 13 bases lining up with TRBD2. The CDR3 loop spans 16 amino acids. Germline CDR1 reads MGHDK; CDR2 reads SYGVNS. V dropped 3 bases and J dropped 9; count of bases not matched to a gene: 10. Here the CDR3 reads CASSDRLAGGSGPQYF. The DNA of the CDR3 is TGTGCCAGCAGTGACAGACTAGCGGGGGGCTCGGGGCCCCAGTACTTC. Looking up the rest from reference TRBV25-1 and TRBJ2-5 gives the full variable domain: EADIYQTPRYLVIGTGKKITLECSQTMGHDKMYWYQQDPGMELHLIHYSYGVNSTEKGDLSSESTVSRIRTEHFPLTLESARPSHTSQYLCASSDRLAGGSGPQYFGPGTRLLVL.

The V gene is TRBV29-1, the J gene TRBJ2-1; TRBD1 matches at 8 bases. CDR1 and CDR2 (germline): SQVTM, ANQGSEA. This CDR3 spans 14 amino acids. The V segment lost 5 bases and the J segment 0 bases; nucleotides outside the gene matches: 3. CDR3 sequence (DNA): TGCAGCGTTTGCGACAGGGGCTCCTACAATGAGCAGTTCTTC. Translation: CSVCDRGSYNEQFF.

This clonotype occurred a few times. The CDR3 DNA reads TGCGCCAGCAGCTTGGCATCTAGCGGGAGTGGACAGCAGTACTTC. Translated: CASSLASSGSGQQYF. The V call is TRBV5-1, the J call TRBJ2-7; 10 nucleotides agree with TRBD2. CDR1 is SGHRS and CDR2 is YFSETQ in the germline V gene. The CDR3 covers 15 residues. V was pared by 0 bases and J by 8 bases, with 8 bases of the junction left unmatched.